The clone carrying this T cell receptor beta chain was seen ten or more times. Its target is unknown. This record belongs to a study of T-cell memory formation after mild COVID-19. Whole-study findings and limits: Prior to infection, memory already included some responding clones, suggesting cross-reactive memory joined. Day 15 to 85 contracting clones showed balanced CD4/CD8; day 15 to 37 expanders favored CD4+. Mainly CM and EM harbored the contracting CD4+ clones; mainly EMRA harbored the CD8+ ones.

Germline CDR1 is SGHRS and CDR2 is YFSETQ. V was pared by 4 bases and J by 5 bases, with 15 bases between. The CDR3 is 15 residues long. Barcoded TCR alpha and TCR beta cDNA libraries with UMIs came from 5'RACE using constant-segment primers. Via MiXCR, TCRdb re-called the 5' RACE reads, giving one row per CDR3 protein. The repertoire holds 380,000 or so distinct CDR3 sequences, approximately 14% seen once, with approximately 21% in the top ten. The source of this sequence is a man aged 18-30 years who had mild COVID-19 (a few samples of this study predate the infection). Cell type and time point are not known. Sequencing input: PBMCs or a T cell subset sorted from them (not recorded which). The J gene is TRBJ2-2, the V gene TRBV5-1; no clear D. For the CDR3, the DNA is TGCGCCAGCAGCCCGAATACGAGGATTACCGGGGAGCTGTTTTTT. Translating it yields CASSPNTRITGELFF.